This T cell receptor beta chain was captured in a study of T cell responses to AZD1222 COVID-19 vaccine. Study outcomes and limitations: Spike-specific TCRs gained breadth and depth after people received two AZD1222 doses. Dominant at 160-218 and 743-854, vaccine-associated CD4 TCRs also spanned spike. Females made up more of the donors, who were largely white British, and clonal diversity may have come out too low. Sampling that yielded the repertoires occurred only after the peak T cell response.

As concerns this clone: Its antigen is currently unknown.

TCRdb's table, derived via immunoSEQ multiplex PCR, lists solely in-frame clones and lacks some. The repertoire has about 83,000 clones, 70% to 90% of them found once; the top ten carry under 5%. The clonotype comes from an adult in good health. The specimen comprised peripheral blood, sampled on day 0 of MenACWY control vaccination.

The CDR3 protein is CASSLQAGQPQHF. The CDR3 coding sequence is TGTGCCAGCAGTTTACAGGCTGGTCAGCCCCAGCATTTT. The chain carries TRBV12-3 or TRBV12-4 and TRBJ1-5; D is undetermined. The CDR3 is made up of 13 amino acids. V was trimmed by 2 bases and J by 6 bases, leaving 8 bases between them.